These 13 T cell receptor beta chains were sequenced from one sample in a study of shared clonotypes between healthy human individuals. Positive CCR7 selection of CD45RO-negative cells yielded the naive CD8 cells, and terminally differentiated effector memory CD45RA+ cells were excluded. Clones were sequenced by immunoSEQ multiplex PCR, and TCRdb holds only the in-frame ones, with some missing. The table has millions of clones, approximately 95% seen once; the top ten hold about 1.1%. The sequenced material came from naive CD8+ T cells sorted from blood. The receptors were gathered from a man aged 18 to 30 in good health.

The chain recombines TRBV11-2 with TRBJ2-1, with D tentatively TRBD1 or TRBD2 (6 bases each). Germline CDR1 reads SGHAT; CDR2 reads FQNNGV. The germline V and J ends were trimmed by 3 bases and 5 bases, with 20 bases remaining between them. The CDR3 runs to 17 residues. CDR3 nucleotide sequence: TGTGCCAGCAGCTTTTTTTCCGGGGGCTTTCTGGACAATGAGCAGTTCTTC. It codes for CASSFFSGGFLDNEQFF.

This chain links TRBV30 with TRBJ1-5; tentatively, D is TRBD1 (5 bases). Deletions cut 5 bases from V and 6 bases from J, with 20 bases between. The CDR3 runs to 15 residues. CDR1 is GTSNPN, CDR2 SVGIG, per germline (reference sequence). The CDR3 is CAWASGGISSQPQHF. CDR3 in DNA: TGTGCCTGGGCTAGTGGGGGGATCAGCTCTCAGCCCCAGCATTTT.

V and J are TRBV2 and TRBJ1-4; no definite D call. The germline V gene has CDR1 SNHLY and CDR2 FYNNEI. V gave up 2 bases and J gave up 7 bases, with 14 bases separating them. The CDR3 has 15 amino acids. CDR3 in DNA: TGTGCCAGCAGTGAATGGGGTCCCTGGGGTGAAAAACTGTTTTTT. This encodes CASSEWGPWGEKLFF.

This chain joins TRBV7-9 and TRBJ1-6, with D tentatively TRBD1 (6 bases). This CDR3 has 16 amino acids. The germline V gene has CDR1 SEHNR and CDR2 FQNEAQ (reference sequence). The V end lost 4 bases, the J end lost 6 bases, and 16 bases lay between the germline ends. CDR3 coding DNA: TGTGCCAGCAGCTCTCGACAGGCTGCCTTTAATTCACCCCTCCACTTT. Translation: CASSSRQAAFNSPLHF.

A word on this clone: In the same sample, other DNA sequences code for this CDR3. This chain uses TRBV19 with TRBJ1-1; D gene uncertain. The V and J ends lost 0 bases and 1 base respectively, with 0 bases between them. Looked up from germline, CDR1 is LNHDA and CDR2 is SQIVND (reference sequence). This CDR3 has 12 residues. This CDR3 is CASSIENTEAFF. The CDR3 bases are TGTGCCAGTAGTATAGAGAACACTGAAGCTTTCTTT.

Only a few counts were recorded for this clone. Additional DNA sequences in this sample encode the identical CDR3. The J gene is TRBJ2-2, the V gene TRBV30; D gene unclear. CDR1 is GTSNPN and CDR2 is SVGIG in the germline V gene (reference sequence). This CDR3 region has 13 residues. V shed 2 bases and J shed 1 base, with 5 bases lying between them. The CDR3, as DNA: TGTGCCTGGAGTCCAGGGAACACCGGGGAGCTGTTTTTT. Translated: CAWSPGNTGELFF. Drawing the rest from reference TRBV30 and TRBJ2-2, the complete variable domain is SQTIHQWPATLVQPVGSPLSLECTVEGTSNPNLYWYRQAAGRGLQLLFYSVGIGQISSEVPQNLSASRPQDRQFILSSKKLLLSDSGFYLCAWSPGNTGELFFGEGSRLTVL.

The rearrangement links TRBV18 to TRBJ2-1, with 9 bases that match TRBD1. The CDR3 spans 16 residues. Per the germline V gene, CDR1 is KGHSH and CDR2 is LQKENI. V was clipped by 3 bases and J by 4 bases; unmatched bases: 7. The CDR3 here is CASSPGPGTGYNEQFF. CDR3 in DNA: TGTGCCAGCTCACCTGGCCCCGGGACAGGGTACAATGAGCAGTTCTTC.

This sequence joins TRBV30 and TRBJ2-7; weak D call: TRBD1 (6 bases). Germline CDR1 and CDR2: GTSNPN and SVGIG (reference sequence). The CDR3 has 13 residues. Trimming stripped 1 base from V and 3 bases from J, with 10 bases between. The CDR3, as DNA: TGTGCCTGGAGTGCCCGGACAGTCTACGAGCAGTACTTC. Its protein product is CAWSARTVYEQYF.

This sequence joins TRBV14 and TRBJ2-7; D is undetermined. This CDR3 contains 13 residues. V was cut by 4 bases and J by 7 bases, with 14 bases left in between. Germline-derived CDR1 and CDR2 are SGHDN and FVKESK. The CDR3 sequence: CASSRREGMEQYF. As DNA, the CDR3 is TGTGCCAGCAGCCGCCGTGAAGGGATGGAGCAGTACTTC. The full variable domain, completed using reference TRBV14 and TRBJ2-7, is EAGVTQFPSHSVIEKGQTVTLRCDPISGHDNLYWYRRVMGKEIKFLLHFVKESKQDESGMPNNRFLAERTGGTYSTLKVQPAELEDSGVYFCASSRREGMEQYFGPGTRLTVT.

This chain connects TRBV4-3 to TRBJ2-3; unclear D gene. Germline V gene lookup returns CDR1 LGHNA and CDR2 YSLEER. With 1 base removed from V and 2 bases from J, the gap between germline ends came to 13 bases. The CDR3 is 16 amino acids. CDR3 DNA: TGCGCCAGCAGCCAAGCTGAGACTCTACACACAGATACGCAGTATTTT. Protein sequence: CASSQAETLHTDTQYF.

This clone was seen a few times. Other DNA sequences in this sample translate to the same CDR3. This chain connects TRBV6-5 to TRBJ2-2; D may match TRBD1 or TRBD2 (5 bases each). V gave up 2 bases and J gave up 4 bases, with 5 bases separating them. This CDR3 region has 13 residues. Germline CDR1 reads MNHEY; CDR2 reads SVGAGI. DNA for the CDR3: TGTGCCAGCAGTTACGGGGGCACCGGGGAGCTGTTTTTT. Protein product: CASSYGGTGELFF.

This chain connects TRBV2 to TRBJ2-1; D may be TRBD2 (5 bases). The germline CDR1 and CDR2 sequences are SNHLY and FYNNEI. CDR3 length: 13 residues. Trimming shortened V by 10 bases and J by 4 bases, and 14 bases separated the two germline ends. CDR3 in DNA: TGTGCCACCTCGGACTCCTATTACAATGAGCAGTTCTTC. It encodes CATSDSYYNEQFF.

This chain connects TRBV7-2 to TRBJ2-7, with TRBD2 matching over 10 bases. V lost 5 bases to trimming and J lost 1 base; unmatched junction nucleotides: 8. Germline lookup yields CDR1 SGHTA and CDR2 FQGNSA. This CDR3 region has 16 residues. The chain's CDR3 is CASSPGLAEMSYEQYF. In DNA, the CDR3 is TGTGCCAGCAGCCCAGGACTAGCGGAAATGTCCTACGAGCAGTACTTC.